The source of this T cell receptor beta chain is a study of blood T cell repertoires in COVID-19. About the study: PBMCs, B-cell-depleted T cells, or T cells were the source of the cDNA or gDNA that made up the material.

This clone was seen only a few times. This CDR3 has 16 amino acids. Germline CDR1 MGHRA, CDR2 YSYEKL. J lost 0 bases, V lost 0 bases, and 2 bases had no gene match. Per the original data handling: Nucleated cell counts were estimated from reference gene primer amplification. Some clones are missing from TCRdb's copy, which holds only in-frame ones; the method was immunoSEQ multiplex PCR. The DNA was the basis for D and trimming; V, J and clone size are from that table. The repertoire includes about 73,000 clones, over 85% of them detected once, and 15% to 20% sits in the top ten. The chain carries TRBV4-1 and TRBJ1-3; the match to TRBD1 covers 7 bases. The TCR sequence derives from a woman at least 80 years old with active or convalescent COVID-19. Sequencing was carried out using peripheral blood. CDR3: CASSQDSGGSGNTIYF. CDR3 coding DNA: TGCGCCAGCAGCCAAGATTCAGGGGGCTCTGGAAACACCATATATTTT.